This passage covers 24 T cell receptor beta chains from one sample sequenced in a study of blood T cell repertoires in COVID-19. Only in-frame clones appear in the TCRdb table, and some are missing; sequencing was by immunoSEQ multiplex PCR. Here the sample spans approximately 160,000 clones, about 80% being singletons. The specimen was peripheral blood. These receptors all come from a man between 65 and 80 years old who had recovered from COVID-19.

The sample holds a few counts of this clone. A read error may be the cause here, since a much bigger clone is one base away. The V gene is TRBV5-4, the J gene TRBJ1-3, with D possibly TRBD1 on 6 matching bases. This CDR3 comprises 14 residues. Deletions cut 0 bases from V and 2 bases from J, with 6 bases between. Germline V gene data show CDR1 as SGHNT and CDR2 as YYREEE (reference sequence). CDR3 sequence: CASSLGTAGNTIYF. The CDR3 nucleotides read TGTGCCAGCAGCTTGGGGACAGCTGGAAACACCATATATTTT.

The chain employs TRBV7-9 and TRBJ2-2; D remains unclear. The V end lost 1 base, the J end lost 3 bases, and 9 bases lay between the germline ends. The CDR3 is 15 residues long. The germline V gene encodes CDR1 SEHNR and CDR2 FQNEAQ (reference sequence). In nucleotides, the CDR3 is TGTGCCAGCAGCTTAGGTACCGCAGACACCGGGGAGCTGTTTTTT. It encodes CASSLGTADTGELFF.

This chain connects TRBV5-4 to TRBJ2-5; 9 bases agree with TRBD2. The CDR3 runs 16 residues. CDR1 and CDR2 (germline): SGHNT, YYREEE (reference sequence). Germline trimming cut 4 bases from V and 9 bases from J; bases unmatched to any gene: 16. The CDR3 reads CASSLGLASGTSPQYF. In DNA, the CDR3 is TGTGCCAGCAGCCTGGGGTTGGCTAGCGGGACCTCCCCCCAGTACTTC.

This chain uses TRBV2 with TRBJ1-2, with TRBD1 matching over 9 bases. The trim removed 1 base at V and 9 bases at J, leaving 6 bases unmatched. The germline CDR1 and CDR2 sequences are SNHLY and FYNNEI. The CDR3 is 14 amino acids. CDR3 loop: CASSEVGTGRSYTF. The CDR3 DNA reads TGTGCCAGCAGTGAAGTTGGGACAGGGAGAAGCTACACCTTC.

This chain connects TRBV29-1 to TRBJ2-1; TRBD2 matches 9 bases. Germline V gene lookup returns CDR1 SQVTM and CDR2 ANQGSEA. After removal of 7 bases from V and 4 bases from J, the junction contained 2 bases not matched to a gene. This CDR3 has 12 residues. This CDR3 reads CSGGLAYNEQFF. CDR3 nucleotides: TGCAGCGGAGGACTAGCGTACAATGAGCAGTTCTTC.

In this sample, this clone turned up once. V usage is TRBV5-3 and J usage is TRBJ1-3; the D gene is possibly TRBD1 (6 bases). TRBV5-3 is placed among ORFs of uncertain function. Trimming removed 4 bases at V and 2 bases at J, with 10 bases between. This CDR3 has 14 amino acids. The CDR3 nucleotides are TGTGCCAGAAGCCCCGGACAGCCTGGAAACACCATATATTTT. Translated, it gives CARSPGQPGNTIYF.

The chain has TRBV7-2 and TRBJ1-1; 8 positions match TRBD1. Germline loops: CDR1 SGHTA, CDR2 FQGNSA. The CDR3 has 17 amino acids. V lost 3 bases, J lost 0 bases, and 9 bases stayed unmatched. The CDR3 reads CASSFDGTGGLNTEAFF. CDR3 sequence (DNA): TGTGCCAGCAGCTTCGACGGGACAGGAGGTTTGAACACTGAAGCTTTCTTT.

V is TRBV5-1 and J is TRBJ2-1; a weak D match, TRBD2 (6 bases). Germline lookup yields CDR1 SGHRS and CDR2 YFSETQ. Trimming took off 0 bases at V and 11 bases at J, with 18 bases between the two ends. The CDR3 is 15 residues long. In DNA form, the CDR3 reads TGCGCCAGCAGCTTGGAGGGCGGGACCCGATCCCAGCAGTTCTTC. The encoded protein is CASSLEGGTRSQQFF.

The chain recombines TRBV7-9 with TRBJ1-5; the match to TRBD1 covers 7 bases. Germline V gives CDR1 SEHNR, CDR2 FQNEAQ (reference sequence). The V segment lost 0 bases and the J segment 2 bases; nucleotides outside the gene matches: 1. The CDR3 is 15 amino acids. As DNA, the CDR3 is TGTGCCAGCAGCTTAGCAGGGGGCGGCAATCAGCCCCAGCATTTT. Translation gives CASSLAGGGNQPQHF.

The V call is TRBV30, the J call TRBJ2-1; a possible D gene is TRBD1 (6 bases). This CDR3 is built from 13 residues. V lost 0 bases and J 6 bases, leaving 9 bases between the germline ends. The germline V gene has CDR1 GTSNPN and CDR2 SVGIG (reference sequence). CDR3 loop: CAWSVIGGNEQFF. In DNA, the CDR3 is TGTGCCTGGAGTGTAATAGGGGGCAATGAGCAGTTCTTC.

The chain has TRBV12-3 or TRBV12-4 and TRBJ2-7; 9 bases are a match to TRBD1. V lost 4 bases to trimming and J lost 3 bases; unmatched junction nucleotides: 1. The CDR3 totals 13 residues. The CDR3 protein is CASSSDRGYEQYF. CDR3 nucleotides: TGTGCCAGCAGTTCGGACAGGGGCTACGAGCAGTACTTC.

The CDR3 loop is CASSPGGLTNYGYTF. The CDR3 DNA reads as TGCGCCAGCAGCCCGGGGGGGCTTACTAACTATGGCTACACCTTC. This sequence joins TRBV5-1 and TRBJ1-2; TRBD1 might be the D (6 bases). The CDR3 contains 15 residues. Trimming took off 4 bases at V and 0 bases at J, with 13 bases between the two ends. Germline V gives CDR1 SGHRS, CDR2 YFSETQ.

This chain links TRBV3-1 (or the pseudogene TRBV3-2) with TRBJ2-1; TRBD2 aligns across 13 bases. The V gene end was trimmed by 0 bases and the J gene end by 7 bases; junction bases not matched to a gene: 9. CDR3 length: 18 amino acids. The germline V gene has CDR1 LGHDT and CDR2 YNNKEL (reference sequence). The CDR3 is CASSQDRKGLAGMNEQFF. The CDR3 nucleotides are TGTGCCAGCAGCCAAGATCGAAAGGGACTAGCGGGAATGAATGAGCAGTTCTTC.

The chain is built from TRBV15 and TRBJ2-3; no definite D call. V gave up 1 base and J gave up 1 base, with 6 bases separating them. CDR3 size: 14 residues. The germline V gene has CDR1 LNHNV and CDR2 YYDKDF (reference sequence). CDR3 bases: TGTGCCACCAGCAGAGTGCGAGGCACAGATACGCAGTATTTT. Amino acids: CATSRVRGTDTQYF.

This clone came up once. The rearrangement joins TRBV3-1 (or the pseudogene TRBV3-2) to TRBJ2-3; no clear D. The V and J ends lost 0 bases and 6 bases respectively, with 4 bases between them. Germline lookup yields CDR1 LGHDT and CDR2 YNNKEL (reference sequence). This CDR3 comprises 12 residues. CDR3 sequence (DNA): TGTGCCAGCAGCCAAGATCGTGATACGCAGTATTTT. As protein: CASSQDRDTQYF.

The V and J genes are TRBV7-9 and TRBJ1-5; D uncertain. Trimming stripped 8 bases from V and 6 bases from J, with 11 bases between. This CDR3 is built from 12 residues. From germline, CDR1 is SEHNR and CDR2 FQNEAQ (reference sequence). Written as DNA, the CDR3 is TGTGCCAGCTCAGCTAGTACTCAGCCCCAGCATTTT. Translated, it gives CASSASTQPQHF.

The chain uses TRBV4-3 and TRBJ2-6, with a weak D call TRBD1 (6 bases). The CDR3 spans 17 residues. With 2 bases removed from V and 0 bases from J, the gap between germline ends came to 11 bases. Germline V gives CDR1 LGHNA, CDR2 YSLEER. In nucleotides, the CDR3 is TGCGCCAGCAGCCAAAATCTAGGGGGCTCTGGGGCCAACGTCCTGACTTTC. Protein: CASSQNLGGSGANVLTF.

This clone was seen just once. This chain uses TRBV28 with TRBJ2-1, with 9 bases lining up with TRBD1. The germline V gene encodes CDR1 MDHEN and CDR2 SYDVKM. The CDR3 is made up of 13 amino acids. Trimming cost V 7 bases and J 9 bases; bases outside gene matches: 7. The CDR3 here is CASTGQGRGEQFF. CDR3 coding DNA: TGTGCCAGCACTGGACAGGGGCGGGGTGAGCAGTTCTTC.

The table lists this clone with a count of one. The chain employs TRBV9 and TRBJ2-4; D perhaps matches TRBD2 (5 bases). Trimming left V 0 bases short and J 6 bases short, with 13 bases between. The germline gives CDR1 SGDLS, CDR2 YYNGEE. The CDR3 spans 15 residues. CDR3 DNA: TGTGCCAGCAGCGTAGACACTAGTCTCGCAAACATTCAGTACTTC. The encoded protein is CASSVDTSLANIQYF.

This clone occurred once. The chain couples TRBV7-9 to TRBJ2-5; D perhaps matches TRBD2 (5 bases). The CDR3 length is 14 residues. Between the trimmed V and J ends, which lost 1 base and 1 base, there was a span of 7 bases. Germline CDR1 is SEHNR and CDR2 is FQNEAQ (reference sequence). CDR3 in DNA: TGTGCCAGCAGCTTAGGCGGGCCCCAAGAGACCCAGTACTTC. Its protein is CASSLGGPQETQYF.

This clone occurred a few times. The chain recombines TRBV6-5 with TRBJ1-2; 7 bases match TRBD1. V lost 5 bases to trimming and J lost 3 bases; unmatched junction nucleotides: 9. The CDR3 is made up of 15 amino acids. Looked up from germline, CDR1 is MNHEY and CDR2 is SVGAGI. Here the CDR3 DNA reads TGTGCCAGCAGTCCCGACCGGGACAGCTACTATGGCTACACCTTC. The encoded protein is CASSPDRDSYYGYTF.

V is TRBV20-1 and J is TRBJ1-1; TRBD1 aligns across 10 bases. The CDR3 extends over 16 amino acids. Germline CDR1 is DFQATT and CDR2 is SNEGSKA (reference sequence). The ends lost 3 bases at V and 1 base at J; junction bases unmatched: 8. This chain's CDR3 is CSASRQGAYRNTEAFF. The CDR3 DNA sequence: TGCAGTGCTAGTAGACAGGGGGCGTATAGGAACACTGAAGCTTTCTTT.

V is TRBV28 and J is TRBJ2-7; 9 bases map to TRBD2. After removal of 3 bases from V and 4 bases from J, the junction contained 10 bases not matched to a gene. The CDR3 length is 16 residues. Germline loops: CDR1 MDHEN, CDR2 SYDVKM. The CDR3 sequence: CASSFGSGLAAYEQYF. In DNA form, the CDR3 reads TGTGCCAGCAGTTTCGGATCGGGACTAGCTGCGTACGAGCAGTACTTC.

The chain is built from TRBV3-1 (or the pseudogene TRBV3-2) and TRBJ2-6; 11 bases agree with TRBD1. V lost 0 bases, J lost 1 base, and 5 bases stayed unmatched. CDR3 size: 19 residues. CDR1 and CDR2 from the germline V gene are LGHDT and YNNKEL (reference sequence). The CDR3 reads CASSQDRDRGNSGANVLTF. CDR3 DNA sequence: TGTGCCAGCAGCCAAGATAGGGACAGGGGGAATTCTGGGGCCAACGTCCTGACTTTC.